The T cell receptor beta chain under discussion was sequenced for a study of circulating and synovial CD4+ cells in juvenile arthritis. Whole-study results and caveats: Some such blood samples were as oligoclonal as synovium. Compared with bulk blood, circulating pathogenic-like lymphocytes shared substantially more CDR3 sequences with synovial T cells.

Losses at the gene ends were 2 bases for V and 1 base for J; bases not matched to a gene: 8. In germline, CDR1 is WNHNN, CDR2 SYGVQD (reference sequence). The CDR3 is made up of 17 amino acids. TCRdb keeps only in-frame clones here, not all; method: immunoSEQ multiplex PCR. The table has about 32,000 clones, roughly 96% seen once. About this clone itself: As yet, its antigen is unknown.

Sequencing was done on a sample of CD4+ T cells from blood. The sequence was obtained from a human donor with juvenile idiopathic arthritis. J is TRBJ2-5 and V is TRBV10-1; TRBD1 agrees at 9 bases. The CDR3 region has the DNA TGCGCCAGCAGTGAGAGGACAGGGGTGCCATGCCAAGAGACCCAGTACTTC. It encodes CASSERTGVPCQETQYF.